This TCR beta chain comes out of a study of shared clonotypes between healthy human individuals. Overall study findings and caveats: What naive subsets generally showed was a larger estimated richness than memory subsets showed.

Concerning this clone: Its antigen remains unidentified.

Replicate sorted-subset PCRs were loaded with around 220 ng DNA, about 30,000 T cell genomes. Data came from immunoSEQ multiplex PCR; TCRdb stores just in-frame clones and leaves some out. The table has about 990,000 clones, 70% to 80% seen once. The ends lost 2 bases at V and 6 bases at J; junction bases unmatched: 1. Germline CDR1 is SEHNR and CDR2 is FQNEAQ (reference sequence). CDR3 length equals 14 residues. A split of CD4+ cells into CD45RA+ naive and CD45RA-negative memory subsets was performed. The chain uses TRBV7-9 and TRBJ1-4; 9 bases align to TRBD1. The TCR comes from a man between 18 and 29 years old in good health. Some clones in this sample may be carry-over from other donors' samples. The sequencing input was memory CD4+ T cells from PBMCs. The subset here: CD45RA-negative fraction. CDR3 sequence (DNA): TGTGCCAGCAGCTTAAGGACAGGGGATGAAAAACTGTTTTTT. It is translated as CASSLRTGDEKLFF.